A single sample is the source of the 14 T cell receptor beta chains below, sequenced in a study of STAT5B mutations in CD4+ large granular lymphocyte leukemia. The protocol was immunoSEQ multiplex PCR, while the TCRdb copy is restricted to in-frame clones and leaves out a portion. The repertoire holds 34,000 or so clones, with 85% as singletons. The sequenced material came from CD4+ T cells from blood buffy coats. The receptors stem from a human donor in good health.

The rearrangement uses TRBV11-3 and TRBJ2-7; tentative D call: TRBD1 (5 bases). Germline V lookup: CDR1 SGHNT, CDR2 YENEEA. The CDR3 runs 15 residues. V lost 4 bases to trimming and J lost 0 bases, with 13 bases between them. CDR3 protein: CASSSQGGLSYEQYF. The CDR3 DNA follows: TGTGCCAGCAGCTCGCAGGGTGGGCTCTCCTACGAGCAGTACTTC.

The chain joins TRBV5-5 to TRBJ1-3; 10 bases are shared with TRBD1. Germline lookup yields CDR1 SGHKS and CDR2 YYEKEE (reference sequence). CDR3 length equals 16 residues. V gave up 4 bases and J gave up 0 bases; unmatched junction bases: 4. The CDR3 DNA is TGTGCCAGCAGCACCGGGACAGGGGTCTCTGGAAACACCATATATTTT. Amino acid sequence: CASSTGTGVSGNTIYF.

This clone was recorded only once. The V gene is TRBV7-2, the J gene TRBJ2-2, with D possibly being TRBD2 (5 bases). The CDR3 has 16 residues. Trimming left V 0 bases short and J 1 base short, with 9 bases between. The germline gives CDR1 SGHTA, CDR2 FQGNSA. CDR3 region: CASSLAPSGNTGELFF. Here the CDR3 DNA reads TGTGCCAGCAGCTTAGCCCCAAGCGGGAACACCGGGGAGCTGTTTTTT.

This clone was seen a single time. V gene TRBV19 combines with J gene TRBJ2-3; unclear D gene. Germline CDR1 and CDR2: LNHDA and SQIVND (reference sequence). This CDR3 comprises 11 residues. V lost 3 bases to trimming and J lost 7 bases, with 5 bases between them. The CDR3 here is CASSIFNTQYF. The CDR3 nucleotides read TGTGCCAGTAGTATTTTTAATACGCAGTATTTT.

This sequence joins TRBV11-2 and TRBJ2-3; 8 bases line up with TRBD2. CDR3 length: 15 residues. Germline CDR1 and CDR2: SGHAT and FQNNGV. V gave up 1 base and J gave up 5 bases; unmatched junction bases: 5. CDR3 nucleotides: TGTGCCAGCAGCTTAGGTCGGGGGGGGAGAGATACGCAGTATTTT. It translates to CASSLGRGGRDTQYF.

There are a few counts of this clone. The chain is built from TRBV9 and TRBJ1-3, with no clear D. There are 12 residues in the CDR3. Germline CDR1 and CDR2: SGDLS and YYNGEE. The germline V and J ends were trimmed by 0 bases and 4 bases, with 2 bases remaining between them. The CDR3 region is CASSVGGNTIYF. DNA for the CDR3: TGTGCCAGCAGCGTAGGGGGAAACACCATATATTTT.

The chain has TRBV7-2 and TRBJ2-3, with D unresolved. The CDR3 has 11 residues. Trimming took 7 bases from V and 2 from J, leaving 4 bases between them. Germline CDR1 and CDR2: SGHTA and FQGNSA. CDR3 sequence (DNA): TGTGCCAGCACCAACACAGATACGCAGTATTTT. It codes for CASTNTDTQYF.

This chain uses TRBV2 with TRBJ1-1; the match to TRBD1 covers 8 bases. From germline, CDR1 is SNHLY and CDR2 FYNNEI. V lost 6 bases to trimming and J lost 0 bases; unmatched junction nucleotides: 3. This CDR3 region has 14 residues. CDR3 protein: CASRDRGMNTEAFF. The CDR3 DNA follows: TGTGCCAGCAGAGACAGGGGCATGAACACTGAAGCTTTCTTT.

In this sample, this clone turned up once. The chain is built from TRBV6-1 and TRBJ2-1, with 7 bases lining up with TRBD1. The germline CDR1 and CDR2 sequences are MNHNS and SASEGT. The trim removed 6 bases at V and 6 bases at J, leaving 11 bases unmatched. The CDR3 spans 15 residues. CDR3 protein: CASRPGQWGFNEQFF. The CDR3 nucleotides are TGTGCCAGCAGACCGGGACAGTGGGGCTTCAATGAGCAGTTCTTC.

The genes are TRBV27 and TRBJ1-2, with D possibly being TRBD1 (5 bases). Germline V CDR1 and CDR2: MNHEY, SMNVEV (reference sequence). This CDR3 spans 13 amino acids. Trimming removed 8 bases from V and 4 bases from J, with 14 bases in between. The CDR3 protein is CASGRAGLYGYTF. The CDR3 bases are TGTGCCAGCGGGAGGGCGGGACTCTATGGCTACACCTTC.

The chain employs TRBV10-3 and TRBJ2-1; 14 bases line up with TRBD2. From germline, CDR1 is ENHRY and CDR2 SYGVKD. This CDR3 spans 19 amino acids. J gave up 5 bases and V 2 bases, and 11 bases lay outside the gene matches. CDR3 residues: CAISEPEGTSGSYHNEQFF. CDR3 bases: TGTGCCATCAGTGAGCCTGAGGGGACTAGCGGGAGCTACCACAATGAGCAGTTCTTC.

This chain connects TRBV6-1 to TRBJ2-1; unclear D gene. Germline V gene lookup returns CDR1 MNHNS and CDR2 SASEGT. Trimming left V 4 bases short and J 8 bases short, with 6 bases between. The CDR3 spans 11 residues. The CDR3 loop is CASSGVDEQFF. CDR3 DNA: TGTGCCAGCAGTGGGGTCGATGAGCAGTTCTTC.

Here the CDR3 reads CASSFYDGYSNQPQHF. CDR3 nucleotides: TGTGCCAGCAGTTTCTATGACGGTTATAGCAATCAGCCCCAGCATTTT. This chain uses TRBV28 with TRBJ1-5; the D is unclear. The CDR3 is 16 amino acids. Looked up from germline, CDR1 is MDHEN and CDR2 is SYDVKM. The ends were cut back, 3 bases at V and 0 bases at J, with 12 bases in the middle.

The rearrangement joins TRBV27 to TRBJ2-7; 7 bases are a match to TRBD1. CDR1 is MNHEY and CDR2 is SMNVEV in the germline V gene (reference sequence). This CDR3 has 14 residues. J was trimmed by 2 bases and V by 5 bases; bases with no gene match: 6. CDR3 sequence reads: CASSRQGMAYEQYF. In nucleotides, the CDR3 is TGTGCCAGCAGTCGACAGGGAATGGCCTACGAGCAGTACTTC.